This T cell receptor beta chain was obtained from a study of blood T cell repertoires in COVID-19. The CDR3 covers 14 residues. V lost 2 bases to trimming and J lost 1 base, with 8 bases between them. Germline assignment: CDR1 MNHEY and CDR2 SVGAGI. The repertoire was sequenced with immunoSEQ multiplex PCR; TCRdb's copy has only in-frame clones and lacks some. The sample includes roughly 200,000 clones, about 88% of them seen just once. The chain recombines TRBV6-5 with TRBJ1-1; possible D gene TRBD1, 5 bases. Sequences were obtained from PBMCs or T cells enriched from blood (not recorded which). The TCR sequence derives from a middle-aged woman in a cohort exposed to, infected with or recovered from COVID-19 (not recorded which). The CDR3 loop reads CASSYVRGNTEAFF. In DNA, the CDR3 is TGTGCCAGCAGTTACGTTAGGGGGAACACTGAAGCTTTCTTT.